The TCR beta chain described here comes from a study of T cells in narcolepsy. Study results and caveats: Some memory CD4+ repertoires had no autoreactive clone sequences. HCRT-specific and TRIB2-specific autoreactive clonotypes appeared among same-patient CSF and blood CD4+ clonotypes.

Note on this clone: Its antigen is not identified.

Trimming took 5 bases from V and 1 from J, leaving 8 bases between them. The CDR3 runs to 14 residues. Germline V CDR1 and CDR2: SGHTA, FQGNSA. The repertoire was sequenced with immunoSEQ multiplex PCR; TCRdb's copy has only in-frame clones and lacks some. The table has 25,000 to 35,000 clones, roughly 90% seen once. The sequenced sample was CD45RA- memory CD4+ T cells from PBMCs. The sequence derives from a human donor with narcolepsy. The rearrangement joins TRBV7-2 to TRBJ2-2; D call uncertain. CDR3 protein: CASSRQVNTGELFF. CDR3 coding DNA: TGTGCCAGCAGCCGCCAGGTGAACACCGGGGAGCTGTTTTTT.